What follows is one T cell receptor beta chain and its context. The antigen is not known. These data are taken from a study of T cell responses to AZD1222 COVID-19 vaccine. Clones were sequenced by immunoSEQ multiplex PCR, and TCRdb holds only the in-frame ones, with some missing. The data contain approximately 30,000 clones, around 86% of them singletons. The study's findings and limits: Without day 14 samples, only post-peak T cell repertoires were studied.

Germline CDR1 MDHEN, CDR2 SYDVKM. The CDR3 totals 15 residues. With 7 bases removed from V and 2 bases from J, the gap between germline ends came to 17 bases. The chain joins TRBV28 to TRBJ1-2; D is possibly TRBD1 (6 bases). The sequencing used peripheral blood, collected 28 days after the second AZD1222 dose. This TCR came from an adult who received the AZD1222 COVID-19 vaccine. The CDR3 here is CASKDVGGTNYGYTF. CDR3 nucleotide sequence: TGTGCCAGCAAAGATGTGGGGGGCACCAACTATGGCTACACCTTC.